The sample holds many counts of the clone carrying this T cell receptor beta chain. This specimen belongs to a study of T cells after yellow fever vaccination. One entry per CDR3 protein, called by TCRdb with MiXCR from the 5' RACE reads. The top ten hold 15% of the sample, which has 300,000 to 450,000 distinct CDR3 sequences, roughly 6.1% seen once. The trim removed 4 bases at V and 6 bases at J, leaving 5 bases unmatched. The CDR3 sequence is 13 residues long. Per germline, CDR1 SGHRS and CDR2 YFSETQ. The chain is built from TRBV5-1 and TRBJ1-2, with 8 bases identical to TRBD1. The clonotype comes from a man aged 25 to 45 who received the YFV17D yellow fever vaccine. Sequenced material: PBMCs, taken 5 days after the yellow fever booster vaccination. In nucleotides, the CDR3 is TGCGCCAGCAGCCCTGGGGACAGGAATGGCTACACCTTC. Its protein is CASSPGDRNGYTF.